The next 28 T cell receptor beta chains were all read from a single sample in a study of T cell responses to AZD1222 COVID-19 vaccine. Clones were read by immunoSEQ multiplex PCR, and TCRdb kept only the in-frame ones, dropping some. The repertoire includes over 150,000 clones, around nine tenths of them detected once, and about 9.9% sits in the top ten. Sample: peripheral blood, taken 28 days after the second AZD1222 dose. Source of these receptors: an adult who received the AZD1222 COVID-19 vaccine.

The chain links TRBV7-3 to TRBJ2-1; D is possibly TRBD2 (6 bases). V lost 5 bases, J lost 0 bases, and 8 bases lay in between. The CDR3 is 14 residues long. Germline V gives CDR1 SGHTA, CDR2 FQGTGA. CDR3 coding DNA: TGTGCCAGCAGCGGGGGGAGCTCCTACAATGAGCAGTTCTTC. As protein: CASSGGSSYNEQFF. The full variable domain, rest sourced from reference TRBV7-3 and TRBJ2-1, is GAGVSQTPSNKVTEKGKYVELRCDPISGHTALYWYRQSLGQGPEFLIYFQGTGAADDSGLPNDRFFAVRPEGSVSTLKIQRTERGDSAVYLCASSGGSSYNEQFFGPGTRLTVL.

In DNA, the CDR3 is TGTGCCAGCAGCTTGGGGCAGCAGAACACTGAAGCTTTCTTT. This codes for CASSLGQQNTEAFF. The chain is built from TRBV7-3 and TRBJ1-1, with D maybe TRBD1 (5 bases). The CDR3 spans 14 residues. Germline-derived CDR1 and CDR2 are SGHTA and FQGTGA. With 3 bases removed from V and 1 base from J, the gap between germline ends came to 9 bases.

The rearrangement uses TRBV10-3 and TRBJ2-2; TRBD1 agrees at 7 bases. Trimming took 9 bases from V and 5 from J; bases not matched to a gene: 9. This CDR3 contains 14 residues. From germline, CDR1 is ENHRY and CDR2 SYGVKD. CDR3 in DNA: TGTGCCATAAAGAGTCAGGGGGAAACCGGGGAGCTGTTTTTT. Its protein is CAIKSQGETGELFF.

The CDR3 DNA reads TGTGCCAGCAGTTTACAGGGACCCAGCAATCAGCCCCAGCATTTT. This codes for CASSLQGPSNQPQHF. This chain joins TRBV28 and TRBJ1-5; possibly TRBD1 for D (5 bases). V was cut by 2 bases and J by 1 base, with 9 bases left in between. From germline, CDR1 is MDHEN and CDR2 SYDVKM. CDR3 length equals 15 residues.

The chain employs TRBV18 and TRBJ2-5; the D is unclear. The CDR3 spans 14 residues. The V end was cut by 0 bases, the J end by 4 bases, with 9 bases between. CDR1 is KGHSH, CDR2 LQKENI, per germline. CDR3 sequence reads: CASSPPWEGETQYF. CDR3 nucleotides: TGTGCCAGCTCACCACCGTGGGAAGGAGAGACCCAGTACTTC.

V and J are TRBV2 and TRBJ2-7; D is ambiguous. The germline V gene encodes CDR1 SNHLY and CDR2 FYNNEI. Between the trimmed V and J ends, which lost 8 bases and 0 bases, there was a span of 14 bases. The CDR3 contains 14 residues. The CDR3 spells CASFGSPASYEQYF. CDR3 nucleotides: TGTGCCAGCTTCGGATCGCCGGCCTCCTACGAGCAGTACTTC.

The rearrangement joins TRBV6-5 to TRBJ1-5; 7 bases line up with TRBD1. Germline V gives CDR1 MNHEY, CDR2 SVGAGI. The CDR3 totals 15 residues. Trimming took 6 bases from V and 2 from J; bases not matched to a gene: 7. As DNA, the CDR3 is TGTGCCAGCAGCCTCGACAGGGCCGGCAATCAGCCCCAGCATTTT. This encodes CASSLDRAGNQPQHF.

The V and J genes are TRBV3-1 (or the pseudogene TRBV3-2) and TRBJ1-2; no firm D call. The CDR3 runs to 14 residues. V was clipped by 2 bases and J by 5 bases, with 12 bases between them. Germline V gives CDR1 LGHDT, CDR2 YNNKEL (reference sequence). CDR3 region: CASSQQQLNYGYTF. The CDR3 DNA reads TGTGCCAGCAGCCAACAACAGTTAAATTATGGCTACACCTTC.

For the CDR3, the DNA is TGTGCCTGGAGTCCCGACACGGGGTCTCGGGGCTACACCTTC. Amino acid sequence: CAWSPDTGSRGYTF. V is TRBV30 and J is TRBJ1-2; no clear D. The CDR3 has 14 residues. Germline CDR1 and CDR2: GTSNPN and SVGIG (reference sequence). The V gene lost 2 bases and the J gene lost 8 bases, with 18 bases spanning the gap.

The J gene is TRBJ1-1, the V gene TRBV28; D remains unclear. The V end lost 4 bases, the J end lost 5 bases, and 11 bases lay between the germline ends. This CDR3 has 13 amino acids. Per the germline V gene, CDR1 is MDHEN and CDR2 is SYDVKM. This chain's CDR3 is CASSSGWFTEAFF. DNA of the CDR3: TGTGCCAGCAGTTCCGGGTGGTTTACTGAAGCTTTCTTT.

This sequence joins TRBV5-6 and TRBJ1-4; 9 bases agree with TRBD1. The J segment lost 8 bases and the V segment lost 4 bases, leaving 6 bases of the junction unmatched. This CDR3 has 14 amino acids. Germline-derived CDR1 and CDR2 are SGHDT and YYEEEE. DNA for the CDR3: TGTGCCAGCAGCCCGGGACAGGGATACGAAAAACTGTTTTTT. It specifies CASSPGQGYEKLFF.

This clone has more than one count but fewer than ten. V usage is TRBV27 and J usage is TRBJ1-5; D gene ambiguous. CDR3 length: 14 amino acids. CDR1 MNHEY and CDR2 SMNVEV come from the germline V gene (reference sequence). V shed 5 bases and J shed 0 bases, with 8 bases lying between them. CDR3 in DNA: TGTGCCAGCAGTCGGGGTGGTAGCAATCAGCCCCAGCATTTT. This encodes CASSRGGSNQPQHF.

This chain links TRBV5-1 with TRBJ2-7, with D hard to call. CDR3 length: 13 amino acids. Deletions cut 5 bases from V and 5 bases from J, with 14 bases between. Germline values: CDR1 SGHRS, CDR2 YFSETQ. The CDR3 DNA reads as TGCGCCAGCAGGTTCTGGGCTGTCGACGAGCAGTACTTC. This encodes CASRFWAVDEQYF.

The V and J genes are TRBV20-1 and TRBJ2-3; D gene ambiguous. Trimming left V 3 bases short and J 2 bases short, with 12 bases between. CDR3 length equals 14 residues. Germline V gene sequence: CDR1 DFQATT, CDR2 SNEGSKA (reference sequence). The CDR3 DNA reads TGCAGTGCTAGTTCCGGACGTCACACAGATACGCAGTATTTT. This translates into CSASSGRHTDTQYF.

As for this clone: Other DNA sequences in the sample encode the same CDR3. The chain carries TRBV6-5 and TRBJ1-2; D remains ambiguous. V gave up 6 bases and J gave up 4 bases, with 6 bases separating them. The CDR3 extends over 11 amino acids. CDR1 is MNHEY and CDR2 is SVGAGI in the germline V gene. The DNA of the CDR3 is TGTGCCAGCAGAACAGCCTATGGCTACACCTTC. This codes for CASRTAYGYTF.

The V and J genes are TRBV5-4 and TRBJ1-4, with D perhaps matching TRBD1 (6 bases). This CDR3 has 18 residues. V lost 4 bases, J lost 0 bases, and 19 bases lay in between. Germline V gives CDR1 SGHNT, CDR2 YYREEE (reference sequence). CDR3 amino acids: CASSPSPGARATNEKLFF. Here the CDR3 DNA reads TGTGCCAGCAGCCCCAGTCCAGGGGCGAGAGCAACTAATGAAAAACTGTTTTTT.

The J gene is TRBJ1-1, the V gene TRBV5-6; D ambiguous. The CDR3 consists of 12 residues. CDR1 is SGHDT and CDR2 is YYEEEE in the germline V gene. V lost 4 bases and J lost 6, with 10 bases in between. The CDR3 reads CASSGGGPEAFF. The DNA of the CDR3 is TGTGCCAGCAGCGGTGGAGGGCCTGAAGCTTTCTTT.

The J gene is TRBJ2-2, the V gene TRBV5-1, with D possibly TRBD2 on 5 matching bases. This CDR3 is built from 15 residues. V was cut by 2 bases and J by 1 base, with 9 bases left in between. Germline V gene lookup returns CDR1 SGHRS and CDR2 YFSETQ. The CDR3 here is CASSLSGMNTGELFF. DNA for the CDR3: TGCGCCAGCAGCTTATCGGGGATGAACACCGGGGAGCTGTTTTTT.

The chain employs TRBV7-6 and TRBJ2-1; a possible D gene is TRBD2 (6 bases). Trimming took off 2 bases at V and 0 bases at J, with 14 bases between the two ends. This CDR3 has 17 amino acids. Germline lookup yields CDR1 SGHVS and CDR2 FNYEAQ. Here the CDR3 DNA reads TGTGCCAGCAGCTTATTTTCCGCGGGGCCCTCCTACAATGAGCAGTTCTTC. This translates into CASSLFSAGPSYNEQFF.

V usage is TRBV11-2 and J usage is TRBJ2-2; the D is unclear. Per germline, CDR1 SGHAT and CDR2 FQNNGV. V lost 2 bases and J 0 bases, leaving 10 bases between the germline ends. The length of the CDR3 is 16 residues. CDR3 nucleotides: TGTGCCAGCAGCTTAATCGTCGGCCCGAACACCGGGGAGCTGTTTTTT. It translates to CASSLIVGPNTGELFF.

This clone has just one count. The chain couples TRBV5-8 to TRBJ2-7; 7 bases line up with TRBD1. Germline V gives CDR1 SGHTS, CDR2 YDEGEE. V trimming: 5 bases; J trimming: 2 bases; junction bases outside the gene matches: 10. CDR3 length: 15 amino acids. CDR3 sequence reads: CASSLEATGAYEQYF. In DNA, the CDR3 is TGTGCCAGCAGTCTTGAGGCTACAGGGGCCTACGAGCAGTACTTC.

The J gene is TRBJ2-2, the V gene TRBV24-1, with D perhaps matching TRBD2 (6 bases). CDR1 is KGHDR, CDR2 SFDVKD, per germline. The V end was cut by 3 bases, the J end by 5 bases, with 12 bases between. This CDR3 is built from 15 residues. CDR3 region: CATSDAGLPTGELFF. CDR3 nucleotides: TGTGCCACCAGTGATGCGGGACTTCCAACCGGGGAGCTGTTTTTT.

Here the CDR3 reads CASSYSPPGPQYF. The CDR3 coding sequence is TGTGCCAGCAGTTACTCCCCACCGGGGCCACAGTACTTC. The rearrangement links TRBV6-5 to TRBJ2-7; either TRBD1 or TRBD2 may supply D (5 bases each). The CDR3 has 13 residues. The V gene lost 0 bases and the J gene lost 10 bases, with 13 bases spanning the gap. Germline V gene lookup returns CDR1 MNHEY and CDR2 SVGAGI.

This clone showed up just a few times. The chain is built from TRBV19 and TRBJ2-2; tentatively, D is TRBD1 or TRBD2 (6 bases each). V was clipped by 10 bases and J by 5 bases, with 23 bases between them. CDR1 is LNHDA, CDR2 SQIVND, per germline (reference sequence). The CDR3 is 16 amino acids. CDR3 nucleotides: TGTGCCACCCTCAGCGCCGGGGGCCCCCGGACCGGGGAGCTGTTTTTT. Amino acids: CATLSAGGPRTGELFF.

The CDR3 region is CASSLGRTYEQFF. CDR3 in DNA: TGTGCCAGCAGTTTAGGCAGAACCTATGAGCAGTTCTTC. V usage is TRBV28 and J usage is TRBJ2-1; the D is unclear. V shed 2 bases and J shed 8 bases, with 10 bases lying between them. The CDR3 is 13 residues long. Germline V gene sequence: CDR1 MDHEN, CDR2 SYDVKM.

The chain employs TRBV6-2 or TRBV6-3 and TRBJ2-6, with D perhaps given as TRBD1 or TRBD2 (6 bases each). The CDR3 spans 19 residues. Germline V gene sequence: CDR1 MNHEY, CDR2 SVGEGT. V lost 3 bases to trimming and J lost 4 bases, with 22 bases between them. CDR3 nucleotide sequence: TGTGCCAGCAGTTATACCTTGGGGGGCGAGACGTCAGGGGCCAACGTCCTGACTTTC. This translates into CASSYTLGGETSGANVLTF.

This clone has just one count. This chain joins TRBV2 and TRBJ2-1; tentative D call: TRBD1 (6 bases). CDR1 is SNHLY and CDR2 is FYNNEI in the germline V gene. This CDR3 contains 13 residues. V lost 6 bases to trimming and J lost 1 base, with 7 bases between them. The CDR3 sequence: CASSRGSYNEQFF. In DNA form, the CDR3 reads TGTGCCAGCAGCAGGGGTTCCTACAATGAGCAGTTCTTC.

This clone appeared many times. DNA for the CDR3: TGTGCCAGCAGCTTGAATACAGGGGACAATCAGCCCCAGCATTTT. Translation: CASSLNTGDNQPQHF. The V call is TRBV5-6, the J call TRBJ1-5, with 7 bases aligning to TRBD1. From germline, CDR1 is SGHDT and CDR2 YYEEEE. This CDR3 is built from 15 residues. With V trimmed by 1 base and J by 3 bases, 4 bases remained unmatched. The full variable domain, with the rest looked up from reference TRBV5-6 and TRBJ1-5, is DAGVTQSPTHLIKTRGQQVTLRCSPKSGHDTVSWYQQALGQGPQFIFQYYEEEERQRGNFPDRFSGHQFPNYSSELNVNALLLGDSALYLCASSLNTGDNQPQHFGDGTRLSIL.